The 21 T cell receptor beta chains presented below share a single source sample, sequenced in a study of cytomegalovirus exposure and HLA in healthy donors. The PCR ran on 60 Vbeta and 13 Jbeta primers. Profiled with immunoSEQ multiplex PCR; TCRdb holds only in-frame clones, not every one. Counted here are 150,000 to 200,000 clones, 70% to 90% occurring once; the ten biggest clones make up 9.3%. The sequenced sample consisted of PBMCs. The receptors were gathered from a man aged 18 to 29 in good health and CMV-seropositive.

This chain connects TRBV10-2 to TRBJ1-4; 9 bases fit TRBD1. The germline gives CDR1 WSHSY, CDR2 SAAADI. After removal of 7 bases from V and 8 bases from J, the junction contained 5 bases not matched to a gene. The CDR3 has 13 residues. The CDR3 sequence: CASTGQGGEKLFF. The CDR3 nucleotides read TGCGCCAGCACGGGACAGGGTGGGGAAAAACTGTTTTTT.

The rearrangement links TRBV5-1 to TRBJ1-1; 8 bases fit TRBD1. The CDR3 runs to 18 residues. Germline lookup yields CDR1 SGHRS and CDR2 YFSETQ. The V and J ends lost 4 bases and 0 bases, in that order; junction bases with no gene match: 14. In nucleotides, the CDR3 is TGCGCCAGCAGCCCAACAGGGGGGAAACCCGGAATGAACACTGAAGCTTTCTTT. This codes for CASSPTGGKPGMNTEAFF.

The CDR3 loop is CASIDSQGTNEKLFF. CDR3 DNA: TGTGCCAGCATTGACAGTCAGGGGACTAATGAAAAACTGTTTTTT. The V gene is TRBV2, the J gene TRBJ1-4; D might be TRBD1 (6 bases). The CDR3 sequence is 15 residues long. Germline loops: CDR1 SNHLY, CDR2 FYNNEI. V gave up 7 bases and J gave up 2 bases, with 14 bases separating them.

The rearrangement joins TRBV7-2 to TRBJ2-5; TRBD1 might be the D (7 bases). V was trimmed by 5 bases and J by 4 bases, leaving 8 bases between them. CDR1 SGHTA and CDR2 FQGNSA come from the germline V gene. This CDR3 region has 12 residues. Here the CDR3 reads CASSQGGETQYF. As DNA, the CDR3 is TGTGCCAGCAGCCAGGGGGGAGAGACCCAGTACTTC.

This chain uses TRBV6-1 with TRBJ1-5, with D possibly TRBD1 on 5 matching bases. The CDR3 consists of 12 residues. CDR1 and CDR2 (germline): MNHNS, SASEGT. Trimming pared 4 bases from V and 5 bases from J, leaving 6 bases between. The CDR3 DNA reads as TGTGCCAGCAGTGGCAGGGATCAGCCCCAGCATTTT. This gives the protein CASSGRDQPQHF.

A word on this clone: The junction departs from germline at one end; a sequencing error may be responsible. V is TRBV7-7 and J is TRBJ1-2; D is perhaps TRBD1 (5 bases). The CDR3 is 14 residues long. CDR1 is SSHAT and CDR2 is FNYEAQ in the germline V gene (reference sequence). CDR3 protein: CASSSKISRDGYTF. The CDR3 DNA is TGTGCTAGCAGCTCAAAAATCTCCAGGGATGGCTACACCTTC.

The V call is TRBV7-2, the J call TRBJ1-2, with 7 nucleotides matching TRBD1. V lost 1 base to trimming and J lost 9 bases; unmatched junction nucleotides: 11. CDR1 is SGHTA and CDR2 is FQGNSA in the germline V gene. This CDR3 is built from 15 residues. This CDR3 reads CASSLGGGQISRYTF. The CDR3 nucleotides read TGTGCCAGCAGCTTAGGTGGGGGACAGATTTCCCGCTACACCTTC.

The chain employs TRBV7-9 and TRBJ2-3; 13 positions agree with TRBD2. CDR1 and CDR2 (germline): SEHNR, FQNEAQ (reference sequence). CDR3 length equals 19 residues. J lost 2 bases, V lost 2 bases, and 10 bases had no gene match. Here the CDR3 DNA reads TGTGCCAGCAGCTTAAGGGAGCGACTAGCGGGGGGCAACACAGATACGCAGTATTTT. This gives the protein CASSLRERLAGGNTDTQYF.

The chain links TRBV15 to TRBJ2-3, with 12 bases fitting TRBD1. The junction had 3 bases not matched to a gene; V was cut back by 5 bases and J by 6 bases. Germline loops: CDR1 LNHNV, CDR2 YYDKDF (reference sequence). The CDR3 totals 14 residues. This chain's CDR3 is CATSGTGGRDTQYF. For the CDR3, the DNA is TGTGCCACCAGCGGGACAGGGGGCCGGGATACGCAGTATTTT.

In this sample, this clone turned up once. The V gene is TRBV29-1, the J gene TRBJ1-2; 8 bases are a match to TRBD1. The length of the CDR3 is 15 residues. Per the germline V gene, CDR1 is SQVTM and CDR2 is ANQGSEA. V dropped 0 bases and J dropped 2; count of bases not matched to a gene: 5. CDR3 residues: CSVEDRQGLNYGYTF. The CDR3, as DNA: TGCAGCGTTGAAGATCGACAGGGGTTAAACTATGGCTACACCTTC. Together with reference TRBV29-1 and TRBJ1-2, the CDR3 gives the full variable domain: SAVISQKPSRDICQRGTSLTIQCQVDSQVTMMFWYRQQPGQSLTLIATANQGSEATYESGFVIDKFPISRPNLTFSTLTVSNMSPEDSSIYLCSVEDRQGLNYGYTFGSGTRLTVV.

This chain links TRBV2 with TRBJ2-1; 14 nucleotides match TRBD2. The CDR3 is made up of 15 amino acids. CDR1 and CDR2 from the germline V gene are SNHLY and FYNNEI. Trimming cost V 6 bases and J 4 bases; bases outside gene matches: 2. The CDR3 DNA sequence: TGTGCCAGCAGAGGACTAGCGGGAGGTTACAATGAGCAGTTCTTC. It is translated as CASRGLAGGYNEQFF.

This chain links TRBV19 with TRBJ1-6, with D perhaps TRBD1 (6 bases). This CDR3 region has 15 residues. The V end lost 7 bases, the J end lost 0 bases, and 10 bases lay between the germline ends. Germline values: CDR1 LNHDA, CDR2 SQIVND (reference sequence). CDR3 sequence: CASTQGSSYNSPLHF. The CDR3, as DNA: TGTGCCAGTACGCAGGGGAGCTCCTATAATTCACCCCTCCACTTT.

The chain has TRBV19 and TRBJ2-2, with a weak D call TRBD1 (5 bases). The germline gives CDR1 LNHDA, CDR2 SQIVND (reference sequence). Trimming pared 7 bases from V and 1 base from J, leaving 10 bases between. CDR3 length equals 14 residues. The CDR3 coding sequence is TGTGCCAGTAATAGAGACAGGAACACCGGGGAGCTGTTTTTT. It yields the protein CASNRDRNTGELFF.

The gene calls are TRBV15 and TRBJ2-3; 10 bases map to TRBD2. The ends lost 3 bases at V and 0 bases at J; junction bases unmatched: 12. Looked up from germline, CDR1 is LNHNV and CDR2 is YYDKDF (reference sequence). CDR3 length: 19 residues. CDR3 nucleotide sequence: TGTGCCACCAGCAGGGGGAAGGTTAGCGGGGGGTTGAGCACAGATACGCAGTATTTT. Protein sequence: CATSRGKVSGGLSTDTQYF.

The chain links TRBV4-3 to TRBJ1-2; D is undetermined. CDR3 size: 15 residues. V was clipped by 0 bases and J by 3 bases, with 11 bases between them. Germline V gene data show CDR1 as LGHNA and CDR2 as YSLEER. In nucleotides, the CDR3 is TGCGCCAGCAGCCAAGAATTAGACTGGGACTATGGCTACACCTTC. This translates into CASSQELDWDYGYTF.

The genes are TRBV18 and TRBJ1-4, with D tentatively TRBD1 (5 bases). In germline, CDR1 is KGHSH, CDR2 LQKENI. The CDR3 runs 16 residues. V lost 6 bases and J lost 0, with 14 bases in between. CDR3: CASSLADISTNEKLFF. CDR3 coding DNA: TGTGCCAGCTCCCTAGCGGACATTTCAACTAATGAAAAACTGTTTTTT.

V is TRBV5-4 and J is TRBJ2-7, with TRBD1 matching 9 bases. Germline CDR1 is SGHNT and CDR2 is YYREEE (reference sequence). V was clipped by 4 bases and J by 1 base; unmatched bases: 9. There are 16 residues in the CDR3. The CDR3 spells CASSDMPGQGSYEQYF. Written as DNA, the CDR3 is TGTGCCAGCAGCGACATGCCGGGACAGGGATCCTACGAGCAGTACTTC.

In its sample, this clone was seen once. The rearrangement joins TRBV10-3 to TRBJ1-2, with D perhaps matching TRBD1 (5 bases). Trimming left V 8 bases short and J 2 bases short, with 12 bases between. This CDR3 has 13 residues. Germline lookup yields CDR1 ENHRY and CDR2 SYGVKD. The CDR3 protein is CAIGAGENYGYTF. As DNA, the CDR3 is TGTGCCATCGGGGCGGGGGAGAACTATGGCTACACCTTC.

CDR3 residues: CASREQGVRPSGANVLTF. The CDR3 bases are TGTGCCAGCAGGGAACAGGGGGTTCGGCCCTCTGGGGCCAACGTCCTGACTTTC. The chain carries TRBV6-1 and TRBJ2-6; 8 bases align to TRBD1. The CDR3 extends over 18 amino acids. V dropped 6 bases and J dropped 0; count of bases not matched to a gene: 10. Per germline, CDR1 MNHNS and CDR2 SASEGT.

V usage is TRBV30 and J usage is TRBJ2-7; 12 bases match TRBD1. The CDR3 spans 16 residues. Trimming at V came to 3 bases and at J to 4 bases, leaving 10 bases not matched to a gene. Germline V gene data show CDR1 as GTSNPN and CDR2 as SVGIG (reference sequence). CDR3 sequence: CAWSGPGQGAEYEQYF. CDR3 DNA sequence: TGTGCCTGGAGCGGGCCGGGACAGGGGGCTGAGTACGAGCAGTACTTC.

This clone came up once. The chain recombines TRBV6-1 with TRBJ2-7; D call uncertain. The CDR3 is 12 residues long. Germline-derived CDR1 and CDR2 are MNHNS and SASEGT. The ends were cut back, 5 bases at V and 3 bases at J, with 8 bases in the middle. CDR3 coding DNA: TGTGCCAGCAGTAAACAGAACTACGAGCAGTACTTC. Translating gives CASSKQNYEQYF.